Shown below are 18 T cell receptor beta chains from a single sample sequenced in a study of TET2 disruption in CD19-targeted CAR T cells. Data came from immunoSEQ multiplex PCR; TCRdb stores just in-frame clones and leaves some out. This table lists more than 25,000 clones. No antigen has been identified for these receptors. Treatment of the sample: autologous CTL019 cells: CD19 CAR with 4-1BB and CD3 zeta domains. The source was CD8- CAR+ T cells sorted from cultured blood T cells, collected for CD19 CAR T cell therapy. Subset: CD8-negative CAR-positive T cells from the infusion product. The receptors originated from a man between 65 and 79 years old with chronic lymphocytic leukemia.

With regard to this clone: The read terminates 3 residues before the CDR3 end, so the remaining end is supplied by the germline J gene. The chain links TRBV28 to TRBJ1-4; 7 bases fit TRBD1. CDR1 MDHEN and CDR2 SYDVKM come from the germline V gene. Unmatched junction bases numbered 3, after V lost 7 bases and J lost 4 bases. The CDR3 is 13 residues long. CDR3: CASTGTVNEKLFF. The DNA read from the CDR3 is TGTGCCAGCACTGGGACAGTTAATGAAAAA.

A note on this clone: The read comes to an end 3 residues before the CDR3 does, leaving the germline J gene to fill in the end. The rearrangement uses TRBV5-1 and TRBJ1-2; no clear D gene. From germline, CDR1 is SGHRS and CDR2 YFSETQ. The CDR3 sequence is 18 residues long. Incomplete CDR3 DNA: TGCGCCAGCAGCACTTCAGCGGGGAGAACCACCAGCACAGATACC. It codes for CASSTSAGRTTSTDT. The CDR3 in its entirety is CASSTSAGRTTSTDTYTF.

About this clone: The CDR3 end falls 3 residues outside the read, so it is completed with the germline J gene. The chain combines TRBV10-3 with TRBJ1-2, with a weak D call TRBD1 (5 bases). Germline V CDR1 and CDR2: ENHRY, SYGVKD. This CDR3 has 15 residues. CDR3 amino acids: CAISDSTDLAGGYTF. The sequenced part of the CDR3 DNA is TGTGCCATCAGTGACTCGACCGACCTAGCGGGGGGG.

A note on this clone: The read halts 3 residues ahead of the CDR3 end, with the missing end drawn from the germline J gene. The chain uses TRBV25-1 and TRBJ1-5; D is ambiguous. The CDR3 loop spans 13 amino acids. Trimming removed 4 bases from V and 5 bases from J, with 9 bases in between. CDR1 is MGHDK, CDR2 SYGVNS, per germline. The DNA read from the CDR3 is TGTGCCAGCAGTGCCGGGGAACATCAGCCC. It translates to CASSAGEHQP. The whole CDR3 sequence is CASSAGEHQPQHF.

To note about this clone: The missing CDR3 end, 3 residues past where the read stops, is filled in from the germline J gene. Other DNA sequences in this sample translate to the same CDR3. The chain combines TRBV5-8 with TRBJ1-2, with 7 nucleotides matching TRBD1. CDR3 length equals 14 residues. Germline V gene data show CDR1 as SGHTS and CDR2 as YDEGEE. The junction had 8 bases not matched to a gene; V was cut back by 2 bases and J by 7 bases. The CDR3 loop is CASSFVRGLRGYTF. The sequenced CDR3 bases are TGTGCCAGCAGCTTCGTCAGGGGGTTACGTGGC.

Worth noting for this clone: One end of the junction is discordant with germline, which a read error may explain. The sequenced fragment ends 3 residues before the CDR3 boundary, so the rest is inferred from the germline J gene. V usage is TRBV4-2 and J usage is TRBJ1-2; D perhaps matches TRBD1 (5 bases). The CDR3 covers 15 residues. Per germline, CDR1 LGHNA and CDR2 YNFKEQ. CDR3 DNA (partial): TGCGCCAGCAGCCAAGAGAGGGGAGCTAACTATGGC. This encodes CASSQERGANYG. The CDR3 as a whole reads CASSQERGANYGYTF.

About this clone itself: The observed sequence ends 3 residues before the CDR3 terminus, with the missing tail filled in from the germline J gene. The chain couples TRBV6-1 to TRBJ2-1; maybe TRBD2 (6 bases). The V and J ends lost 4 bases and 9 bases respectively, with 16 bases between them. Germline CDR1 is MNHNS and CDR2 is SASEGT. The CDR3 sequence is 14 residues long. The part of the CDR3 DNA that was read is TGTGCCAGCAGTGGGAGTGGGACTCAAACTGAG. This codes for CASSGSGTQTE. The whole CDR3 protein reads CASSGSGTQTEQFF.

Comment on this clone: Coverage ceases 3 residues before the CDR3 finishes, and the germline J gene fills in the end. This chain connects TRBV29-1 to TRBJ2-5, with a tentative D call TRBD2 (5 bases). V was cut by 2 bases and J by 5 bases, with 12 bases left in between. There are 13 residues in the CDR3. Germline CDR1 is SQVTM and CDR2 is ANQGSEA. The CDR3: CSVERGSMETQYF. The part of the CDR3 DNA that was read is TGCAGCGTTGAAAGAGGGTCAATGGAGACC.

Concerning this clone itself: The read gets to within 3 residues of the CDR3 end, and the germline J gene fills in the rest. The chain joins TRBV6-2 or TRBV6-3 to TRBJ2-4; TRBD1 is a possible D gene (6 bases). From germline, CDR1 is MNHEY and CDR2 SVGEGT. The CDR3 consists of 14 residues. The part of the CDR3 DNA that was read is TGTGCCAGCAGTGGAACAGGGTTCAGGGATGGT. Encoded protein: CASSGTGFRDG. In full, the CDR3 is CASSGTGFRDGQYF.

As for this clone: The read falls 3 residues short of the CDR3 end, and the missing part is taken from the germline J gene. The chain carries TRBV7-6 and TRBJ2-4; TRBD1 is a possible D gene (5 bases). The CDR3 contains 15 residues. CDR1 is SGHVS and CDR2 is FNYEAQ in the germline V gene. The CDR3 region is CASSLALGREYGQYF. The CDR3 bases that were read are TGTGCCAGCAGCTTAGCGTTGGGCAGGGAATATGGT.

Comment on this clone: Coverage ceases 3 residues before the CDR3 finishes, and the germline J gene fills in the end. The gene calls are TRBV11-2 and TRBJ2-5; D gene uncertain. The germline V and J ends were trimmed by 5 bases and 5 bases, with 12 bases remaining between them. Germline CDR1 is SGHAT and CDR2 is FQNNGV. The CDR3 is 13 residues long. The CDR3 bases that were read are TGTGCCAGCAGCCTGAGTGCCCGGGAGACC. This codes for CASSLSARET. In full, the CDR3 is CASSLSARETQYF.

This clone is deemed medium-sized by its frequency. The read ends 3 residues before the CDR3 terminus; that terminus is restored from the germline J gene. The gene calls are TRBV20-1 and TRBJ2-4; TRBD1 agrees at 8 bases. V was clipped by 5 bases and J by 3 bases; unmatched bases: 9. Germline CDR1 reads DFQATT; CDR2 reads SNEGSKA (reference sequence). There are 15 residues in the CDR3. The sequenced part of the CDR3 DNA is TGCAGTGCTTTTCGGACAGGGACGGACAAAAACATT. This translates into CSAFRTGTDKNI. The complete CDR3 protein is CSAFRTGTDKNIQYF.

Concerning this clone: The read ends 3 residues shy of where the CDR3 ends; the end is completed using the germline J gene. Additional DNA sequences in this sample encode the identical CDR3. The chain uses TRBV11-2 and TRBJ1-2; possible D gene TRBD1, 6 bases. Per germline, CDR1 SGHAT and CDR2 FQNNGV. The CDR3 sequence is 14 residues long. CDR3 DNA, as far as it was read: TGTGCCAGCAGCTTAGATCAGGGGCTGTCTGGT. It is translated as CASSLDQGLSG. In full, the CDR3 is CASSLDQGLSGYTF.

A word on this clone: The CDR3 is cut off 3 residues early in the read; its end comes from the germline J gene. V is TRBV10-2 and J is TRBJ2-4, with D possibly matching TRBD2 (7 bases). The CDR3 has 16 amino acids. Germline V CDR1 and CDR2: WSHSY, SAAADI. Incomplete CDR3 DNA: TGCGCCAGCAAGACGACCCTCGGGGGGCTGATCGGTGGT. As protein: CASKTTLGGLIGG. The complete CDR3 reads CASKTTLGGLIGGQYF.

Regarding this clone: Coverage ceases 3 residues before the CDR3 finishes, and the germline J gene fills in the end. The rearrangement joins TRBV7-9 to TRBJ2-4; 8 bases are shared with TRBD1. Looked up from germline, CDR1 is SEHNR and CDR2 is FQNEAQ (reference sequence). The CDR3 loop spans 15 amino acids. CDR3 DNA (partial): TGTGCCAGCAGCAGCCTGGACAGGGCTAACTATGGT. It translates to CASSSLDRANYG. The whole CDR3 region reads CASSSLDRANYGQYF. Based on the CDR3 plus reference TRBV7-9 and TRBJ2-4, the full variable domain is DTGVSQNPRHKITKRGQNVTFRCDPISEHNRLYWYRQTLGQGPEFLTYFQNEAQLEKSRLLSDRFSAERPKGSFSTLEIQRTEQGDSAMYLCASSSLDRANYGQYFGAGTRLSVL.

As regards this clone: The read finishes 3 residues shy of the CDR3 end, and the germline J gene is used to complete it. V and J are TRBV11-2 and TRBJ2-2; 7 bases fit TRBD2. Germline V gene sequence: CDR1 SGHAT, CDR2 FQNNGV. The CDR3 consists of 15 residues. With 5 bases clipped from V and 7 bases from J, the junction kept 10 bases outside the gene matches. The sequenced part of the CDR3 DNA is TGTGCCAGCAGCCCCGGCGGGGGATCGGGCGGGGAG. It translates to CASSPGGGSGGE. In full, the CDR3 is CASSPGGGSGGELFF.

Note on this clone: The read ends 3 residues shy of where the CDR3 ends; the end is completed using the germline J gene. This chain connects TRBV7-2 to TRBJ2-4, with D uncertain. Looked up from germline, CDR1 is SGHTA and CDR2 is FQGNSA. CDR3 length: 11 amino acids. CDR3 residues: CASSTNYGQYF. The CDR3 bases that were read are TGTGCCAGCAGCACTAACTATGGT.

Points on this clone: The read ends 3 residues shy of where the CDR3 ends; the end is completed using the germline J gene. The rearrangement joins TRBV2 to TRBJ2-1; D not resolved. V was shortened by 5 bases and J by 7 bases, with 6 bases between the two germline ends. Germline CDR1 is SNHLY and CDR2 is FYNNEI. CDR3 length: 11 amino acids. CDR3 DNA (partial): TGTGCCAGCAGTACCCAGAATGAG. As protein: CASSTQNE. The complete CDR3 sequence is CASSTQNEQFF.